This T cell receptor beta chain was obtained from a study of cytomegalovirus exposure and HLA in healthy donors. General study results and limits: The investigators catalogued 150 to 200 TCR beta chains as cytomegalovirus-associated.

The ends were cut back, 3 bases at V and 2 bases at J, with 9 bases in the middle. The CDR3 covers 14 residues. CDR1 is KGHSH and CDR2 is LQKENI in the germline V gene. For this clone: Its antigen is undetermined.

Donors came from a validation cohort of some 130 subjects, distinct from the first 666-subject cohort. Libraries were prepared by immunoSEQ multiplex PCR; TCRdb keeps only in-frame clonotypes and omits some of them. The repertoire holds 120,000 to 150,000 clones, with about 90% as singletons. This chain joins TRBV18 and TRBJ2-3, with D possibly matching TRBD1 (6 bases). Sample: PBMCs. This clonotype was obtained from a woman between 18 and 30 years old in good health and CMV-seropositive. This CDR3 is CASSPQGITDTQYF. The CDR3 region has the DNA TGTGCCAGCTCACCCCAGGGGATCACAGATACGCAGTATTTT. The entire variable domain, with the rest obtained from reference TRBV18 and TRBJ2-3, is as follows: NAGVMQNPRHLVRRRGQEARLRCSPMKGHSHVYWYRQLPEEGLKFMVYLQKENIIDESGMPKERFSAEFPKEGPSILRIQQVVRGDSAAYFCASSPQGITDTQYFGPGTRLTVL.